This TCR beta chain was captured by sequencing in a study of OX40 agonist ivuxolimab in advanced cancers. Sequencing was performed with immunoSEQ multiplex PCR; in TCRdb, only in-frame clones are kept and a portion is missing. This table holds fewer than 100,000 clones, around 86% found once. Study outcomes and limitations: Relatively little clonal expansion, among the lowest observed, appeared in partial responders at 0.1-3.0 mg/kg.

About this clone: Its antigen remains unidentified.

This clonotype was sampled from an adult with an advanced solid tumor such as melanoma, head and neck, liver or kidney cancer. The starting material was CD4+ or CD8+ T cells sorted from blood, obtained in a trial of the OX40 agonist ivuxolimab.

This CDR3 reads CASSRTGVDGYTF. In DNA form, the CDR3 reads TGTGCCAGCAGTAGGACAGGGGTGGATGGCTACACCTTC. The genes are TRBV28 and TRBJ1-2; 9 bases match TRBD1. Germline CDR1 reads MDHEN; CDR2 reads SYDVKM. The CDR3 spans 13 residues. The V gene end was trimmed by 5 bases and the J gene end by 6 bases; junction bases not matched to a gene: 4.